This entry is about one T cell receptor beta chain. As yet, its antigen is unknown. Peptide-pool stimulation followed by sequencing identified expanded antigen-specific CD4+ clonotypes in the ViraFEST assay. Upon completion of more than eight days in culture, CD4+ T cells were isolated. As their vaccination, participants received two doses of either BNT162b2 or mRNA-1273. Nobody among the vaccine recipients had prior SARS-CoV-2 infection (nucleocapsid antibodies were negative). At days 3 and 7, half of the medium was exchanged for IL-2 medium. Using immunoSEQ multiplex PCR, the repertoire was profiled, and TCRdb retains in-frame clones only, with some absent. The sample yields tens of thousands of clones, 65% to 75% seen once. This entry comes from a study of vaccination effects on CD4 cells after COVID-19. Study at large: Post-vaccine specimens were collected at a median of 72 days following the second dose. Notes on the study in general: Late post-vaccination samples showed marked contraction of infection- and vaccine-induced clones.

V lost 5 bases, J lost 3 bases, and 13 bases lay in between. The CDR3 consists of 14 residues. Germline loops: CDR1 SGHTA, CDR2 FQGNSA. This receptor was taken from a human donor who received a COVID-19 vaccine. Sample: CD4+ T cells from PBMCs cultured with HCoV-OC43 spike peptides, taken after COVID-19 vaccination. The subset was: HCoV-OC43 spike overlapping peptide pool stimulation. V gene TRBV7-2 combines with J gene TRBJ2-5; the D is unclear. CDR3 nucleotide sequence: TGTGCCAGCAGCACCCGTTCTCTGGAAGAGACCCAGTACTTC. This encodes CASSTRSLEETQYF.